The 27 T cell receptor beta chains below were found in one sample sequenced in a study of T cells in localized non-small cell lung cancer. Sequencing used immunoSEQ multiplex PCR; TCRdb keeps in-frame clones, though not all of them. Here the sample spans about 24,000 clones, approximately 88% being singletons. The sequencing used PBMCs, collected before any cancer treatment. The receptors were sampled from a man aged 40 to 69 with stage II lung adenocarcinoma.

The rearrangement uses TRBV19 and TRBJ2-4; 8 nucleotides line up with TRBD1. The CDR3 length is 15 residues. Germline-derived CDR1 and CDR2 are LNHDA and SQIVND (reference sequence). V trimming: 5 bases; J trimming: 7 bases; junction bases outside the gene matches: 10. CDR3 amino acids: CASSPDGTGTNIQYF. CDR3 bases: TGTGCCAGTAGTCCAGACGGGACAGGCACTAACATTCAGTACTTC.

The chain is built from TRBV7-3 and TRBJ2-3; a possible D gene is TRBD1 (6 bases). Germline CDR1 reads SGHTA; CDR2 reads FQGTGA. Trimming pared 5 bases from V and 5 bases from J, leaving 20 bases between. This CDR3 contains 16 residues. CDR3 nucleotides: TGTGCCAGCAGCCTCAGGGGAACTTCGGCGGGAGATACGCAGTATTTT. This gives the protein CASSLRGTSAGDTQYF. Full variable domain (outside the CDR3, taken from reference TRBV7-3 and TRBJ2-3): GAGVSQTPSNKVTEKGKYVELRCDPISGHTALYWYRQSLGQGPEFLIYFQGTGAADDSGLPNDRFFAVRPEGSVSTLKIQRTERGDSAVYLCASSLRGTSAGDTQYFGPGTRLTVL.

The rearrangement joins TRBV13 to TRBJ2-3; D is undetermined. Trimming took off 4 bases at V and 4 bases at J, with 9 bases between the two ends. The CDR3 contains 13 residues. Germline CDR1 and CDR2: PRHDT and FYEKMQ (reference sequence). The CDR3 reads CASSSLSSDTQYF. In DNA form, the CDR3 reads TGTGCCAGCAGCTCCCTATCTTCAGATACGCAGTATTTT.

The J gene is TRBJ2-3, the V gene TRBV7-3, with 8 bases matching TRBD2. J gave up 3 bases and V 5 bases, and 10 bases lay outside the gene matches. The CDR3 has 16 residues. Germline CDR1 and CDR2: SGHTA and FQGTGA. CDR3 amino acids: CASSLEGGLATDTQYF. CDR3 nucleotide sequence: TGTGCCAGCAGCCTAGAAGGAGGACTAGCAACAGATACGCAGTATTTT.

The CDR3 bases are TGTGCCAGCCCTGGGGGACAGGGTAAGGCTGGGGCCAACGTCCTGACTTTC. The encoded protein is CASPGGQGKAGANVLTF. The J gene is TRBJ2-6, the V gene TRBV11-2, with 9 bases lining up with TRBD1. J gave up 2 bases and V 8 bases, and 10 bases lay outside the gene matches. Germline-derived CDR1 and CDR2 are SGHAT and FQNNGV. The CDR3 runs 17 residues. The whole variable domain, filled in from reference TRBV11-2 and TRBJ2-6, reads EAGVAQSPRYKIIEKRQSVAFWCNPISGHATLYWYQQILGQGPKLLIQFQNNGVVDDSQLPKDRFSAERLKGVDSTLKIQPAKLEDSAVYLCASPGGQGKAGANVLTFGAGSRLTVL.

The chain recombines TRBV2 with TRBJ2-1; 9 bases fit TRBD1. The germline CDR1 and CDR2 sequences are SNHLY and FYNNEI. V gave up 8 bases and J gave up 4 bases; unmatched junction bases: 12. This CDR3 region has 16 residues. CDR3 DNA: TGTGCCAGCCCGGACAGGGGCGCCATTAATTACAATGAGCAGTTCTTC. It yields the protein CASPDRGAINYNEQFF.

On this clone itself: Mismatch with germline at one junction end may stem from a read error. This chain links TRBV7-7 with TRBJ2-1; 9 nucleotides agree with TRBD2. Germline lookup yields CDR1 SSHAT and CDR2 FNYEAQ (reference sequence). The CDR3 extends over 15 amino acids. CDR3 loop: CASSLGGREYNEQFF. In nucleotides, the CDR3 is TGTGCTAGCAGCTTAGGCGGGAGGGAATACAATGAGCAGTTCTTC. Full variable domain (outside the CDR3, taken from reference TRBV7-7 and TRBJ2-1): GAGVSQSPRYKVTKRGQDVTLRCDPISSHATLYWYQQALGQGPEFLTYFNYEAQPDKSGLPSDRFSAERPEGSISTLTIQRTEQRDSAMYRCASSLGGREYNEQFFGPGTRLTVL.

The gene calls are TRBV12-2 and TRBJ2-2. TRBV12-2 is reported as a pseudogene. This CDR3 has 13 amino acids. The CDR3 bases are TGTGCAAGTCGCTTAGGCCGCACCGGGGAGCTGTTTTTT. Translated: CASRLGRTGELFF.

This chain joins TRBV28 and TRBJ2-3; TRBD2 matches at 7 bases. Germline CDR1 and CDR2: MDHEN and SYDVKM. The CDR3 is made up of 19 amino acids. Losses at the gene ends were 2 bases for V and 1 base for J; bases not matched to a gene: 15. The CDR3 sequence: CASSLKSMKAGDRTDTQYF. The CDR3, as DNA: TGTGCCAGCAGTTTAAAGTCGATGAAGGCGGGGGACCGCACAGATACGCAGTATTTT.

The rearrangement joins TRBV6-6 to TRBJ2-1; no clear D. Germline CDR1 reads MNHNY; CDR2 reads SVGAGI (reference sequence). The CDR3 covers 13 residues. The ends were cut back, 4 bases at V and 4 bases at J, with 8 bases in the middle. The CDR3 DNA sequence: TGTGCCAGCAGTTCGCTACCTTACAATGAGCAGTTCTTC. It is translated as CASSSLPYNEQFF.

This clone has only one observation. The gene calls are TRBV5-1 and TRBJ1-2; the match to TRBD1 covers 7 bases. After removal of 4 bases from V and 12 bases from J, the junction contained 12 bases not matched to a gene. The CDR3 length is 13 residues. Germline V gene sequence: CDR1 SGHRS, CDR2 YFSETQ. The CDR3 region has the DNA TGCGCCAGCAGCCCATCCGACAGGGAGGTTGACACCTTC. Translation: CASSPSDREVDTF.

CDR3 sequence: CASGPQQGAETTGELFF. The CDR3 coding sequence is TGTGCCAGCGGACCCCAACAGGGGGCAGAAACCACCGGGGAGCTGTTTTTT. The chain carries TRBV5-5 and TRBJ2-2; 9 nucleotides line up with TRBD1. Germline V gene data show CDR1 as SGHKS and CDR2 as YYEKEE (reference sequence). V was clipped by 7 bases and J by 4 bases; unmatched bases: 14. This CDR3 has 17 residues.

The V and J genes are TRBV7-6 and TRBJ2-7; 7 bases map to TRBD2. With V trimmed by 1 base and J by 3 bases, 6 bases remained unmatched. This CDR3 has 15 amino acids. Germline CDR1 is SGHVS and CDR2 is FNYEAQ. CDR3: CASSLESGNYYEQYF. The CDR3 bases are TGTGCCAGCAGCTTAGAGAGCGGGAACTACTACGAGCAGTACTTC.

The chain has TRBV11-1 and TRBJ1-1; no definite D call. CDR1 and CDR2 from the germline V gene are SGHAT and FQDESV (reference sequence). Trimming took off 5 bases at V and 0 bases at J, with 10 bases between the two ends. CDR3 length: 14 amino acids. The DNA for the CDR3 is TGTGCCAGCAGCCCAGGACTGATGAACACTGAAGCTTTCTTT. Translation gives CASSPGLMNTEAFF.

This chain uses TRBV9 with TRBJ2-1; 8 nucleotides agree with TRBD1. The CDR3 is 14 residues long. The trim removed 0 bases at V and 7 bases at J, leaving 3 bases unmatched. Germline V gene sequence: CDR1 SGDLS, CDR2 YYNGEE. DNA for the CDR3: TGTGCCAGCAGCGTAGGCCAGGGGGCGAATGAGCAGTTCTTC. Encoded protein: CASSVGQGANEQFF.

This CDR3 is CASSPSLAVANTGELFF. The CDR3 DNA sequence: TGTGCCAGCAGCCCGTCACTAGCGGTGGCGAACACCGGGGAGCTGTTTTTT. This chain links TRBV14 with TRBJ2-2; TRBD2 matches 8 bases. This CDR3 contains 17 residues. J lost 0 bases, V lost 4 bases, and 7 bases had no gene match. CDR1 and CDR2 (germline): SGHDN, FVKESK.

The chain employs TRBV6-1 and TRBJ2-7; 11 bases match TRBD1. Germline V lookup: CDR1 MNHNS, CDR2 SASEGT. The CDR3 totals 12 residues. Trimming cost V 11 bases and J 4 bases; bases outside gene matches: 4. CDR3 coding DNA: TGTGCCGCTAGGGACAGGGGGTACGAGCAGTACTTC. This codes for CAARDRGYEQYF.

This chain uses TRBV7-2 with TRBJ2-2; the D gene is possibly TRBD1 (6 bases). Germline CDR1 is SGHTA and CDR2 is FQGNSA. This CDR3 is 13 amino acids long. V was cut by 6 bases and J by 7 bases, with 12 bases left in between. The CDR3 region is CASRVQGSGELFF. The DNA of the CDR3 is TGTGCCAGCAGGGTTCAGGGGAGCGGGGAGCTGTTTTTT.

In DNA form, the CDR3 reads TGCAGCGTTGAGGATGCCATGAACACTGAAGCTTTCTTT. Translating gives CSVEDAMNTEAFF. The chain joins TRBV29-1 to TRBJ1-1; D unresolved. V lost 3 bases and J lost 0, with 8 bases in between. Germline V gene lookup returns CDR1 SQVTM and CDR2 ANQGSEA. The CDR3 spans 13 residues.

The chain employs TRBV11-2 and TRBJ2-7; D may be TRBD1 (5 bases). Germline CDR1 SGHAT, CDR2 FQNNGV. The germline V and J ends were trimmed by 3 bases and 2 bases, with 11 bases remaining between them. This CDR3 is 14 amino acids long. The CDR3 sequence: CASSFSTGPYEQYF. Written as DNA, the CDR3 is TGTGCCAGCAGCTTTTCCACAGGCCCCTACGAGCAGTACTTC.

The chain recombines TRBV9 with TRBJ1-5; D perhaps matches TRBD1 (6 bases). V shed 4 bases and J shed 0 bases, with 11 bases lying between them. Germline CDR1 reads SGDLS; CDR2 reads YYNGEE. The CDR3 spans 15 residues. CDR3 residues: CASSPRGDSNQPQHF. Written as DNA, the CDR3 is TGTGCCAGCAGCCCCAGGGGCGATAGCAATCAGCCCCAGCATTTT.

The chain combines TRBV2 with TRBJ2-7, with 9 nucleotides matching TRBD1. The trim removed 5 bases at V and 1 base at J, leaving 12 bases unmatched. This CDR3 comprises 17 residues. Per the germline V gene, CDR1 is SNHLY and CDR2 is FYNNEI. For the CDR3, the DNA is TGTGCCAGCAGTCAAGGAGGGTGGGGACAGGGATCCTACGAGCAGTACTTC. Its translation: CASSQGGWGQGSYEQYF. The complete variable domain, with remaining parts taken from reference TRBV2 and TRBJ2-7, reads EPEVTQTPSHQVTQMGQEVILRCVPISNHLYFYWYRQILGQKVEFLVSFYNNEISEKSEIFDDQFSVERPDGSNFTLKIRSTKLEDSAMYFCASSQGGWGQGSYEQYFGPGTRLTVT.

This clone was found a few times. In DNA form, the CDR3 reads TGCGCCAGCAGCTCGCTGGGGGGGGATCTCGACACCATATATTTT. As protein: CASSSLGGDLDTIYF. The chain recombines TRBV5-1 with TRBJ1-3, with D maybe TRBD1 (5 bases). V shed 3 bases and J shed 8 bases, with 18 bases lying between them. Germline CDR1 reads SGHRS; CDR2 reads YFSETQ. This CDR3 region has 15 residues. Variable domain in full (rest from reference TRBV5-1 and TRBJ1-3): KAGVTQTPRYLIKTRGQQVTLSCSPISGHRSVSWYQQTPGQGLQFLFEYFSETQRNKGNFPGRFSGRQFSNSRSEMNVSTLELGDSALYLCASSSLGGDLDTIYFGEGSWLTVV.

This chain connects TRBV11-1 to TRBJ1-1; D ambiguous. V shed 7 bases and J shed 2 bases, with 5 bases lying between them. Germline loops: CDR1 SGHAT, CDR2 FQDESV (reference sequence). The CDR3 length is 11 residues. Written as DNA, the CDR3 is TGTGCCAGCAAACTAAACACTGAAGCTTTCTTT. This sequence encodes CASKLNTEAFF.

The chain uses TRBV28 and TRBJ1-1; 7 positions match TRBD1. The V gene end was trimmed by 10 bases and the J gene end by 0 bases; junction bases not matched to a gene: 2. CDR1 and CDR2 (germline): MDHEN, SYDVKM. There are 12 residues in the CDR3. In nucleotides, the CDR3 is TGTGCCATACAGGGGTTGAACACTGAAGCTTTCTTT. This encodes CAIQGLNTEAFF.

This chain uses TRBV6-5 with TRBJ1-4, with unresolved D. CDR1 MNHEY and CDR2 SVGAGI come from the germline V gene. CDR3 length: 13 residues. CDR3 residues: CASGKPAGEKLFF. In nucleotides, the CDR3 is TGTGCTTCCGGGAAACCGGCAGGTGAAAAACTGTTTTTT.

This clone was found a few times. The CDR3 DNA sequence: TGCAGCGTTGATTCCGGAGGCACTGAAGCTTTCTTT. Translating it yields CSVDSGGTEAFF. This chain connects TRBV29-1 to TRBJ1-1; no definite D call. V shed 3 bases and J shed 4 bases, with 9 bases lying between them. Per the germline V gene, CDR1 is SQVTM and CDR2 is ANQGSEA. The CDR3 runs 12 residues. Drawing the rest from reference TRBV29-1 and TRBJ1-1, the complete variable domain is SAVISQKPSRDICQRGTSLTIQCQVDSQVTMMFWYRQQPGQSLTLIATANQGSEATYESGFVIDKFPISRPNLTFSTLTVSNMSPEDSSIYLCSVDSGGTEAFFGQGTRLTVV.